The present entry profiles one T cell receptor (beta chain) with its context. The antigen is unknown. The junction and the germline gene differ at one end; a read error may be behind it. This record belongs to a study of radiation and T cells in renal cell carcinoma. Study conclusions and caveats: Compared with controls, irradiated tumors showed greater TCR clonality. Dominant CDR3 motifs occupied more repertoire in irradiated than control tumors. Only small tumor regions of around 1 g were sampled.

This sample's treatment: treatment-naive control, cytoreductive nephrectomy. Control tumors came from treatment-naive patients without prior radiation. Assay used: immunoSEQ multiplex PCR; TCRdb lists only in-frame clones, some missing. The sample lists about 7,900 clones, around three fifths seen once, with around two fifths in the top ten. The germline CDR1 and CDR2 sequences are SSHAT and FNYEAQ (reference sequence). This CDR3 spans 13 amino acids. The chain couples TRBV7-7 to TRBJ2-3; weak D call: TRBD2 (5 bases). This material consisted of tumor tissue, taken from a patient whose treatment was nephrectomy without radiotherapy. This sequence was found in a woman between 65 and 79 years old with renal cell carcinoma. For the CDR3, the DNA is TGTGCTAGCAGCTTCGGGGTAGGGGATACGCAGTATTTT. This codes for CASSFGVGDTQYF.